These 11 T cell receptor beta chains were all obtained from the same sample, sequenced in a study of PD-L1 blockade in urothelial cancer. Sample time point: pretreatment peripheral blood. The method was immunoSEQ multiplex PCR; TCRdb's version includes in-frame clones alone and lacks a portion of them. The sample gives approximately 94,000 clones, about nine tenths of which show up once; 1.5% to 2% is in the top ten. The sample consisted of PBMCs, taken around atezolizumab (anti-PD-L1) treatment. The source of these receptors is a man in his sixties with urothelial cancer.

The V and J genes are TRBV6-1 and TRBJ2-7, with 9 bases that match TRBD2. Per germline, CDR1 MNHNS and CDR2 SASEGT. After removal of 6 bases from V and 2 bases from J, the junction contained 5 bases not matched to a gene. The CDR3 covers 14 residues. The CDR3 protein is CASRTSGQAYEQYF. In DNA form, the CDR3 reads TGTGCCAGCAGGACTAGCGGTCAAGCCTACGAGCAGTACTTC.

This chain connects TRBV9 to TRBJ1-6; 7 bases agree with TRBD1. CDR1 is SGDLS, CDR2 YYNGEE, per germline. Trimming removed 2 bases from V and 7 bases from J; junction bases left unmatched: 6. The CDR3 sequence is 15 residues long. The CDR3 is CASSVDTGANSPLHF. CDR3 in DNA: TGTGCCAGCAGCGTTGACACAGGGGCCAATTCACCCCTCCACTTT.

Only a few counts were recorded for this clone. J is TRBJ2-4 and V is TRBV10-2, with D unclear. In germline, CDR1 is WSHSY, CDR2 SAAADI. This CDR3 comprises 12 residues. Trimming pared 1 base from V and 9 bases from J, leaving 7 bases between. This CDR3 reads CASSELVSIQYF. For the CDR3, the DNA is TGCGCCAGCAGTGAGTTAGTGAGCATTCAGTACTTC.

The CDR3 sequence: CASKDRYVEAFF. In DNA form, the CDR3 reads TGTGCCAGCAAGGACAGATACGTTGAAGCTTTCTTT. The chain uses TRBV2 and TRBJ1-1; TRBD1 is a possible D gene (6 bases). The CDR3 consists of 12 residues. Germline V gene lookup returns CDR1 SNHLY and CDR2 FYNNEI. Trimming took 7 bases from V and 7 from J, leaving 13 bases between them.

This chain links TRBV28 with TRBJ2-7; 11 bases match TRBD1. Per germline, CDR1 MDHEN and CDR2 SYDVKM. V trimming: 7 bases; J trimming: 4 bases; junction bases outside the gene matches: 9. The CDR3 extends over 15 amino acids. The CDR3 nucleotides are TGTGCCAGCACTTACGGACAGGGGGCTCTGTACGAGCAGTACTTC. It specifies CASTYGQGALYEQYF. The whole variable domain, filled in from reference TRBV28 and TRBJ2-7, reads DVKVTQSSRYLVKRTGEKVFLECVQDMDHENMFWYRQDPGLGLRLIYFSYDVKMKEKGDIPEGYSVSREKKERFSLILESASTNQTSMYLCASTYGQGALYEQYFGPGTRLTVT.

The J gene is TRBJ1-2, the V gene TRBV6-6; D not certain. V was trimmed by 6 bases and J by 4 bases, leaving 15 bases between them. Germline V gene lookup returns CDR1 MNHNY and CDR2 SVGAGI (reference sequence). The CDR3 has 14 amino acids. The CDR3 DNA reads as TGTGCCAGCAGCCAACCCGCCGGGAGCTATGGCTACACCTTC. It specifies CASSQPAGSYGYTF.

The CDR3 nucleotides are TGTGCCAGCAGCTTCTCGATGGGACAGGGGGATCCCGGGGAGCTGTTTTTT. Its protein is CASSFSMGQGDPGELFF. The chain employs TRBV7-9 and TRBJ2-2; 11 bases line up with TRBD1. Germline V gives CDR1 SEHNR, CDR2 FQNEAQ (reference sequence). This CDR3 is built from 17 residues. Trimming took 3 bases from V and 6 from J; bases not matched to a gene: 9.

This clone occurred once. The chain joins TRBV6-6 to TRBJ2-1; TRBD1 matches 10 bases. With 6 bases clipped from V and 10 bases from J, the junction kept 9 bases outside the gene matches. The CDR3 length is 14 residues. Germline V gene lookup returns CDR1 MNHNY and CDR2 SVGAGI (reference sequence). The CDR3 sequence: CASSTAGQGREQFF. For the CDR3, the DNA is TGTGCCAGCAGCACTGCGGGACAGGGGAGGGAGCAGTTCTTC.

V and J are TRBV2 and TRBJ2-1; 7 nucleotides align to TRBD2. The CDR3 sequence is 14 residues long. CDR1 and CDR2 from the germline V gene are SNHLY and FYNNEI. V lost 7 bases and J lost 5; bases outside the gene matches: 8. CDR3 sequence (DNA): TGTGCCAGCACCGGAGGAAGCGGGGACAATGAGCAGTTCTTC. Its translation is CASTGGSGDNEQFF.

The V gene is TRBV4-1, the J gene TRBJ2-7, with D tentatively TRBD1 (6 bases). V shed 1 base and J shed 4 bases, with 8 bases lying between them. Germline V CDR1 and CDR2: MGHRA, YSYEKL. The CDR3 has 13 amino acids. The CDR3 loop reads CASSQGTVYEQYF. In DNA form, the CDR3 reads TGCGCCAGCAGCCAAGGGACAGTTTACGAGCAGTACTTC.

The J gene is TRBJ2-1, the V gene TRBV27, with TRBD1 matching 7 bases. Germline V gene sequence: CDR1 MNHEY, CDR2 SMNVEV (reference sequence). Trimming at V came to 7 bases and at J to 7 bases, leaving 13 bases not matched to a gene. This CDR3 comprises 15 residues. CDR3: CASIPRGQGLNEQFF. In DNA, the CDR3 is TGTGCCAGCATTCCGAGGGGGCAGGGGCTTAATGAGCAGTTCTTC.